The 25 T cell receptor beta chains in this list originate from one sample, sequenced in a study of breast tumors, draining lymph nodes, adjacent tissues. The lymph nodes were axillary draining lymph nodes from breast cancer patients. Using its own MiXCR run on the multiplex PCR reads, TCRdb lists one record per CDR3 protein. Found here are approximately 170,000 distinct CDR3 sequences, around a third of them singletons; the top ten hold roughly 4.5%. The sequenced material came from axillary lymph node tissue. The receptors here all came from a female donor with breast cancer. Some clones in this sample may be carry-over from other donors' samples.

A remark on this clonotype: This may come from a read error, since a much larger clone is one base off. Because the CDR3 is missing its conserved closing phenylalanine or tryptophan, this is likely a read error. This CDR3 reads CASSEGVEQYS. The CDR3 DNA is TGTGCCAGCAGCGAGGGAGTCGAGCAGTACTCC. J is TRBJ2-7 and V is TRBV5-6; TRBD2 might be the D (5 bases). Per germline, CDR1 SGHDT and CDR2 YYEEEE. V was cut by 4 bases and J by 6 bases, with 8 bases left in between. The CDR3 is 11 residues long.

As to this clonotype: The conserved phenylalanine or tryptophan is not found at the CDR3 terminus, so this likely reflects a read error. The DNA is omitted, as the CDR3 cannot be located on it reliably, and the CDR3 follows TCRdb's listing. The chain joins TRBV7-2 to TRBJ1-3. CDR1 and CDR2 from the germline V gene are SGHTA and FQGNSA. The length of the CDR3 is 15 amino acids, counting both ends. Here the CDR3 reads CASSLGQGTGNTIHL.

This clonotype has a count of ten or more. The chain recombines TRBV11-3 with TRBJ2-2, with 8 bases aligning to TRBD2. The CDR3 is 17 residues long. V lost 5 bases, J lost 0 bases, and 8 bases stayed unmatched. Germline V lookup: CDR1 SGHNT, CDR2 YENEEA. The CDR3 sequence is CASSQTGGGTNTGELFF. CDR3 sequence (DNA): TGTGCCAGCAGCCAGACTGGCGGGGGGACGAACACCGGGGAGCTGTTTTTT.

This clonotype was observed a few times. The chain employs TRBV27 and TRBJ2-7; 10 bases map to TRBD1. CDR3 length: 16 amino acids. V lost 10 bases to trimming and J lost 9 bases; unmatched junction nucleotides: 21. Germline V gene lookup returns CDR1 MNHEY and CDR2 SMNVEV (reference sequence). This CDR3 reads CATRRSYGTGVSGQYF. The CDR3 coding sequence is TGTGCCACACGCCGTAGTTACGGGACAGGGGTCAGCGGGCAGTACTTC.

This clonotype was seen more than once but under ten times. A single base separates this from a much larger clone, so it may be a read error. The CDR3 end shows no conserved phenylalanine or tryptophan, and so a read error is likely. CDR3 sequence (DNA): TGTGCCAGCAGCCGAGGAAGGGCTAATGAGCAGTTCTCC. Protein: CASSRGRANEQFS. V gene TRBV9 combines with J gene TRBJ2-1, with D uncertain. The V and J ends lost 4 bases and 7 bases respectively, with 12 bases between them. The CDR3 runs 13 residues. In germline, CDR1 is SGDLS, CDR2 YYNGEE.

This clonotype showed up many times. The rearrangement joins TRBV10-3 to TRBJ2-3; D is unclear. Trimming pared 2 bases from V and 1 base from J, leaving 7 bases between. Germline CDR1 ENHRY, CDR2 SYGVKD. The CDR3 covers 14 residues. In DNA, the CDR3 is TGTGCCATCAGTGAGGTGGACGGCACAGATACGCAGTATTTT. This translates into CAISEVDGTDTQYF.

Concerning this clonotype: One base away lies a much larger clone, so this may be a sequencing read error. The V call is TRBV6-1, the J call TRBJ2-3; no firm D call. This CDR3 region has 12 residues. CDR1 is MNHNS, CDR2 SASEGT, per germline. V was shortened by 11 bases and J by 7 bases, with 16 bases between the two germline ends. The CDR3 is CASPSLENTQYF. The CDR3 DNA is TGTGCCTCTCCGTCTTTGGAAAATACGCAGTATTTT.

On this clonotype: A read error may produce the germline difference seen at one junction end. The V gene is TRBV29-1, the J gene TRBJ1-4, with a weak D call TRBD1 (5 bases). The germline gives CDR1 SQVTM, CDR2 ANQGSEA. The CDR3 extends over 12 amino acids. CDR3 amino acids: CSVGTAGERLFF. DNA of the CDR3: TGCAGCGTAGGGACGGCCGGGGAAAGACTGTTTTTT.

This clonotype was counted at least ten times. CDR3 sequence reads: CASRVDSGRAGYNEQFF. As DNA, the CDR3 is TGTGCCAGTAGGGTCGATAGCGGGAGGGCCGGCTACAATGAGCAGTTCTTC. The chain combines TRBV19 with TRBJ2-1; 11 nucleotides agree with TRBD2. With V trimmed by 6 bases and J by 3 bases, 10 bases remained unmatched. CDR3 length: 17 residues. Per germline, CDR1 LNHDA and CDR2 SQIVND (reference sequence).

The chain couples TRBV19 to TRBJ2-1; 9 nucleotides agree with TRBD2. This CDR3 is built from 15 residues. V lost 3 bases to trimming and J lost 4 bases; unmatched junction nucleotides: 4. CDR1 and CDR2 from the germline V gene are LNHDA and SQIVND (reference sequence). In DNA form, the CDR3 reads TGTGCCAGTAGTATGGGACTAGCCATATACAATGAGCAGTTCTTC. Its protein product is CASSMGLAIYNEQFF.

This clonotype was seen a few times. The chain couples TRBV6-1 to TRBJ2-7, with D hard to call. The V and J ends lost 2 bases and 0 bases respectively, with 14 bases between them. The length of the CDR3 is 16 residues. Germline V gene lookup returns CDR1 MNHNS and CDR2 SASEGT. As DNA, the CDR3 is TGTGCCAGCAGTGAATCTTGGCAGTCGAGCTCCTACGAGCAGTACTTC. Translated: CASSESWQSSSYEQYF.

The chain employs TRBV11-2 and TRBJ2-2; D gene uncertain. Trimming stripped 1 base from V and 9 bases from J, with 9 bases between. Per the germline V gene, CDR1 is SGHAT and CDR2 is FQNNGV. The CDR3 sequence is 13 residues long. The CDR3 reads CASSLVATWELFF. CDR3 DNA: TGTGCCAGCAGCTTAGTAGCCACTTGGGAGCTGTTTTTT.

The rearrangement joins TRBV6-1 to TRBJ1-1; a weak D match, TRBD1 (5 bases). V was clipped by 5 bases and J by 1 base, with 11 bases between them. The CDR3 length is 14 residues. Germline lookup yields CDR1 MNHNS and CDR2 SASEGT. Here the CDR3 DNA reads TGTGCCAGCAGTATTACTACAGGGAACACTGAAGCTTTCTTT. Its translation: CASSITTGNTEAFF.

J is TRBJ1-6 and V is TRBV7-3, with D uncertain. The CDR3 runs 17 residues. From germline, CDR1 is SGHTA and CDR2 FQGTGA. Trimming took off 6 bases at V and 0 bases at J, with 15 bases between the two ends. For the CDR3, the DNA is TGTGCCAGCAGTACCTGGGCCGGCAGCTCCTATAATTCACCCCTCCACTTT. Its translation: CASSTWAGSSYNSPLHF. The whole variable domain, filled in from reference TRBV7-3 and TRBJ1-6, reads GAGVSQTPSNKVTEKGKYVELRCDPISGHTALYWYRQSLGQGPEFLIYFQGTGAADDSGLPNDRFFAVRPEGSVSTLKIQRTERGDSAVYLCASSTWAGSSYNSPLHFGNGTRLTVT.

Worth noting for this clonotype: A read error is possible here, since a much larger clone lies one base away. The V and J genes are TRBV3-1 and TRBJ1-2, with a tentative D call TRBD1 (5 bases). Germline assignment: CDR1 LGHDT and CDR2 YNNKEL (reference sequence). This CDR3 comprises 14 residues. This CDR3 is CASSTWGSFYGYAF. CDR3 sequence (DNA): TGTGCCAGCAGCACCTGGGGCAGTTTCTATGGCTACGCCTTC.

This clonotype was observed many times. The CDR3 DNA is TGCAGCGTTGAAGGGCCTAGCGGGGTCTCAGATACGCAGTATTTT. Residues: CSVEGPSGVSDTQYF. The chain combines TRBV29-1 with TRBJ2-3; 9 nucleotides align to TRBD2. This CDR3 comprises 15 residues. CDR1 is SQVTM and CDR2 is ANQGSEA in the germline V gene. V shed 1 base, J shed 4 bases, and the junction held 6 bases outside the gene matches.

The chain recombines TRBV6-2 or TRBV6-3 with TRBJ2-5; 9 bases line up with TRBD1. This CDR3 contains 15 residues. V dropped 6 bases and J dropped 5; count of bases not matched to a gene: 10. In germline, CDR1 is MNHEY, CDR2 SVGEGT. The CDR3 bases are TGTGCCAGCAGCGATACAGGGGGCGCGGCGGAGACCCAGTACTTC. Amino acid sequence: CASSDTGGAAETQYF.

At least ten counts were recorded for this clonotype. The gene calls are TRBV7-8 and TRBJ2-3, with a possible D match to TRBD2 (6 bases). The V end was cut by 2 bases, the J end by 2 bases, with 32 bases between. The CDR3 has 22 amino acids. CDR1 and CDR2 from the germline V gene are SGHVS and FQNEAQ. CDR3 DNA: TGTGCCAGCAGCTTATACCGAAGTATTTTGGGGGAGGAACACGATAACACAGATACGCAGTATTTT. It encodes CASSLYRSILGEEHDNTDTQYF.

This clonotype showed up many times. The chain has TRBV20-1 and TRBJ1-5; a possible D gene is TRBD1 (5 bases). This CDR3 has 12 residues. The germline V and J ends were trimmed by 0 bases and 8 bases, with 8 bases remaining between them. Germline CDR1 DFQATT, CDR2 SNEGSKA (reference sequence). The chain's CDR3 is CSARDGAKPQHF. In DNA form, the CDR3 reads TGCAGTGCTAGAGATGGGGCGAAGCCCCAGCATTTT.

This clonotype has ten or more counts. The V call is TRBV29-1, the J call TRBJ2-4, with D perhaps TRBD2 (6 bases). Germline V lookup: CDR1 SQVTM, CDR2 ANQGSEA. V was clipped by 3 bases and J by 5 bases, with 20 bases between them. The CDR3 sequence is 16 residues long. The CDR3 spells CSVDGQGLWGENIQYF. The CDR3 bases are TGCAGCGTTGATGGACAAGGCCTTTGGGGGGAAAACATTCAGTACTTC. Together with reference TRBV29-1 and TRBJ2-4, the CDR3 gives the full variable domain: SAVISQKPSRDICQRGTSLTIQCQVDSQVTMMFWYRQQPGQSLTLIATANQGSEATYESGFVIDKFPISRPNLTFSTLTVSNMSPEDSSIYLCSVDGQGLWGENIQYFGAGTRLSVL.

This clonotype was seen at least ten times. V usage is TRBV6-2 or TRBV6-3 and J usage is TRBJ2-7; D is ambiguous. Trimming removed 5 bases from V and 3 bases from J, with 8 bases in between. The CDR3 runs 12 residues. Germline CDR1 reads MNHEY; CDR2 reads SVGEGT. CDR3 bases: TGTGCCAGCAGTCAGGACCGCTACGAGCAGTACTTC. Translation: CASSQDRYEQYF.

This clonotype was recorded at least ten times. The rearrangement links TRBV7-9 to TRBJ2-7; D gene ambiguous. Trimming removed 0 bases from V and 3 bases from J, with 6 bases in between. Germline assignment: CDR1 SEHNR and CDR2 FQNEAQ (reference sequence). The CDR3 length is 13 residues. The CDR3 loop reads CASSLADLYEQYF. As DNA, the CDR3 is TGTGCCAGCAGCTTAGCGGATCTCTACGAGCAGTACTTC.

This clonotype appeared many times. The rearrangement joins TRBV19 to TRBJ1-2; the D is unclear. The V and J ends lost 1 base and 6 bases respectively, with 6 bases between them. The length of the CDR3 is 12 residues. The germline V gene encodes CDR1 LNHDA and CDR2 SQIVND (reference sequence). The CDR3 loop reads CASSIANDGYTF. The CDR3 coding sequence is TGTGCCAGTAGTATAGCAAATGATGGCTACACCTTC.

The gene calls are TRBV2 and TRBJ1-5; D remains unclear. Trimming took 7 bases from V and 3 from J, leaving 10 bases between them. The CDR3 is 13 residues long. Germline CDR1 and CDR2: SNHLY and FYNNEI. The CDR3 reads CASNNSPNQPQHF. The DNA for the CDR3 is TGTGCCAGCAATAACAGCCCCAATCAGCCCCAGCATTTT.

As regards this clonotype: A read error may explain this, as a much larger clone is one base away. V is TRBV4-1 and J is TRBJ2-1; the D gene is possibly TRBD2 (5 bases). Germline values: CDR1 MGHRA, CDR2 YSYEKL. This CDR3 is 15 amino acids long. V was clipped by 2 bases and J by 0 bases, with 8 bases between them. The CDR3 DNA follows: TGCGCCAGCAGCCAATCGGCGGGCTCCTACAATGAGCAGTTCTTC. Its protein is CASSQSAGSYNEQFF.